Given below is one TCR beta chain in context. Its antigen remains undetermined. Base qualities were left out, and no much larger clone turns up one base away. CDR1 and CDR2 (KGHSH, LQKENI) derive from the germline V gene. Trimmed from V: 1 base; trimmed from J: 9 bases; junction bases lacking a gene match: 0. The CDR3 holds 13 amino acids from the cysteine to the phenylalanine. The entry retains the CDR3 DNA only, 39 bases that are in frame from base 1. This entry is derived from a study of cytomegalovirus exposure and HLA in healthy donors (dated by TCRdb to 2016 to 2017). Describing the broader study: A later analysis indicated that the 120 or so validation repertoires were generated on the platform also employed for the 666 repertoires of the first cohort. The study was designed to test whether signatures of past pathogen exposure could be identified by cataloging public T cell receptors. A separate validation cohort of more than 100 different subjects was used in addition to the roughly 700-subject first cohort. To predict cytomegalovirus infection status, the study brought together high-throughput TCR immunosequencing, statistical association of individual TCRs with disease status, and machine learning.

Library method: the immunoSEQ multiplex PCR assay. The published analysis was carried out like this. A statistical classification framework was built for diagnosing cytomegalovirus status from the catalog of TCR beta chain sequences. TCRdb mirrors the immuneACCESS table, restricted to in-frame sequences. Some clones are absent from its copies; in checked studies, under half trace to an unresolved V gene, and the reason for the others is unknown. V, J and clone size derive from that table, while D and trimming were established from the DNA sequence. The sample records about 140,000 clones, approximately 84% of which are singletons. The top ten hold around 27% of the sample. What the study reported, not specific to this receptor: A later analysis found that TCRs clustered in the first cohort also tended to co-occur in the 120 validation repertoires, with more than 90% of cluster scores above 0. According to the authors, the approach could potentially be generalized to other disease states and immunological phenotypes. Most TCR sequences were seen in very few donors, while some public TCRs were found in many individuals. In the study, 150 to 200 TCR beta chains were listed as associated with cytomegalovirus. All 120 or so repertoires were used to score co-occurrence in the validation cohort in a later analysis, because that analysis had no HLA typing for the cohort. In vitro tests confirmed that three of the cytomegalovirus-associated TCR beta chains recognize cytomegalovirus antigens. Cytomegalovirus status was reported to be diagnosed by the classifier with high specificity and sensitivity in both the original and validation cohorts.

Donors formed part of the validation cohort, which comprised 120 subjects and was distinct from the first cohort of fewer than 750 subjects. This clonotype was obtained from a man younger than 45 in good health and CMV-seropositive. The sequence is built from TRBV18 and TRBJ2-1, with 10 middle bases fitting TRBD2. Sequencing was done on a sample of PBMCs. For the CDR3, the sequence is CASSPRTSGEQFF. The DNA is TGTGCCAGCTCACCACGGACTAGCGGTGAGCAGTTCTTC.